Reported below is one T cell receptor (beta chain). Using immunoSEQ multiplex PCR, the repertoire was profiled, and TCRdb retains in-frame clones only, with some absent. The profile shows tens of thousands of clones, around 92% of them singletons. This record belongs to a study of T cell changes during pregnancy in multiple sclerosis. This TCR derives from a female donor with multiple sclerosis, enrolled in a pregnancy study. The sequencing used CD4+ T cells from peripheral blood mononuclear cells, collected after pregnancy.

CDR3 bases: TGTGCCAGCAGTTCAATGACTAGCGGGAATCTATACGAGCAGTACTTC. Its translation is CASSSMTSGNLYEQYF. The chain couples TRBV28 to TRBJ2-7; 11 nucleotides agree with TRBD2. Germline values: CDR1 MDHEN, CDR2 SYDVKM. V dropped 4 bases and J dropped 4; count of bases not matched to a gene: 9. The CDR3 covers 16 residues.